A selection of T cell receptor beta chains follows, all from one sample in a study of blood T cells in healthy people across ages. TCRdb redid the calling of the 5' RACE reads with MiXCR, one entry per CDR3 protein. The data contain approximately 1,100,000 distinct CDR3 sequences, more than 40% of them singletons. Sequences were obtained from blood. Source of these receptors: a woman between 55 and 75 years old in good health. The CDR3 runs from the conserved cysteine through the conserved F or W. The D gene is left open where the match is weak. The listing skips clone size in some rows; elsewhere it reads once, few, many or a size class.

CDR3	DNA	size	D	V	J
CASSQARGTNIQYF	TGTGCCAGCAGCCAAGCTAGGGGTACCAACATTCAGTACTTC	NA	NA	TRBV4-2	TRBJ2-4
CASSGTVSGSTDTQYF	TGTGCCAGCTCGGGGACAGTTTCGGGTAGCACAGATACGCAGTATTTT	NA	TRBD1	TRBV18	TRBJ2-3
CASSLVAAGYNEQFF	TGTGCCAGCAGCTTGGTGGCGGCGGGCTACAATGAGCAGTTCTTC	few	NA	TRBV5-6	TRBJ2-1
CASSLSGRGLNYGYTF	TGTGCCAGCAGCTTGTCCGGCAGGGGCCTTAACTATGGCTACACCTTC	many	NA	TRBV5-6	TRBJ1-2
CASSYSGTKKNEQFF	TGTGCCAGCAGTTACTCAGGGACCAAGAAGAATGAGCAGTTCTTC	NA	NA	TRBV6-5	TRBJ2-1
CAIGQSYGYTF	TGTGCCATTGGACAGAGCTATGGCTACACCTTC	NA	NA	TRBV10-3	TRBJ1-2
CSAAPGQGTDTQYF	TGCAGCGCAGCACCGGGACAGGGCACAGATACGCAGTATTTT	NA	TRBD1	TRBV29-1	TRBJ2-3
CASSPSRGDGYTF	TGTGCCAGCTCACCGAGCCGGGGCGATGGCTACACCTTC	NA	NA	TRBV18	TRBJ1-2
CASSQERLPKNEQFF	TGTGCCAGCAGCCAGGAGAGACTCCCGAAGAATGAGCAGTTCTTC	NA	NA	TRBV4-2	TRBJ2-1
CASSHQGGDGYTF	TGCGCCAGCAGTCATCAGGGGGGCGATGGCTACACCTTC	NA	TRBD1	TRBV5-1	TRBJ1-2
CASSLQPQPMETQYF	TGTGCCAGCAGCTTACAACCGCAGCCGATGGAGACCCAGTACTTC	NA	NA	TRBV7-9	TRBJ2-5
CASEGSDSYEQYF	TGTGCCTCGGAGGGGTCTGACTCCTACGAGCAGTACTTC	NA	NA	TRBV30	TRBJ2-7
CASSQEVLGGETQYF	TGCGCCAGCAGCCAAGAGGTCCTGGGGGGAGAGACCCAGTACTTC	many	NA	TRBV4-1	TRBJ2-5
CASSQAAGNEQFF	TGTGCCAGCAGCCAGGCGGCGGGTAATGAGCAGTTCTTC	NA	NA	TRBV3-1	TRBJ2-1
CAISESDGTDHGYTF	TGTGCCATCAGTGAGTCGGATGGGACCGACCATGGCTACACCTTC	NA	NA	TRBV10-3	TRBJ1-2
CSARGLAGVIEQFF	TGCAGTGCTAGAGGACTAGCGGGAGTCATTGAGCAGTTCTTC	NA	TRBD2	TRBV20-1	TRBJ2-1
CASTHLNEQFF	TGTGCCAGCACTCACCTAAATGAGCAGTTCTTC	many	NA	TRBV12-3/TRBV12-4	TRBJ2-1
CASSPQQGYEQYF	TGTGCCAGCAGCCCACAACAGGGCTACGAGCAGTACTTC	many	NA	TRBV11-3	TRBJ2-7
CATSLSGGQNEQFF	TGTGCCACCAGCCTTTCGGGGGGGCAAAATGAGCAGTTCTTC	NA	TRBD2	TRBV24-1	TRBJ2-1
CASSLKGGDTQYF	TGTGCCAGCAGCCTCAAGGGAGGAGATACGCAGTATTTT	NA	NA	TRBV7-2	TRBJ2-3
CASSEIDEQFF	TGTGCCAGCAGCGAAATCGATGAGCAGTTCTTC	NA	NA	TRBV5-6	TRBJ2-1
CASSPLAGTHNEQFF	TGTGCCAGCAGTCCGTTAGCCGGGACTCATAATGAGCAGTTCTTC	NA	NA	TRBV27	TRBJ2-1
CASSHPPPGLAGGTITDTQYF	TGTGCCAGCAGCCACCCCCCTCCGGGACTAGCGGGAGGTACAATCACAGATACGCAGTATTTT	NA	TRBD2	TRBV4-2	TRBJ2-3
CSVEGNGILKETQYF	TGCAGCGTTGAGGGGAACGGGATCCTAAAAGAGACCCAGTACTTC	NA	NA	TRBV29-1	TRBJ2-5
CASSFPGQGTYEQYF	TGTGCCAGCAGTTTCCCGGGACAGGGGACCTACGAGCAGTACTTC	NA	TRBD1	TRBV6-5	TRBJ2-7
CASSLISGQETQFF	TGCGCCAGCAGCTTGATTTCAGGCCAAGAGACCCAGTTCTTC	NA	NA	TRBV5-1	TRBJ2-1
CNVAGTSGATDTQYF	TGCAACGTCGCCGGGACTAGCGGCGCCACAGATACGCAGTATTTT	NA	TRBD2	TRBV29-1	TRBJ2-3
CSARRDPPLHF	TGCAGTGCTAGAAGGGATCCACCCCTCCACTTT	NA	NA	TRBV20-1	TRBJ1-6
CSTAQDFNYGYTF	TGCAGCACAGCTCAGGATTTTAACTATGGCTACACCTTC	few	NA	TRBV29-1	TRBJ1-2
CATSRWQGESDTQYF	TGTGCCACCAGCAGGTGGCAGGGGGAATCAGATACGCAGTATTTT	few	TRBD1	TRBV15	TRBJ2-3
CSATHSGQMNTEAFF	TGCAGTGCAACCCACAGTGGGCAGATGAACACTGAAGCTTTCTTT	NA	NA	TRBV20-1	TRBJ1-1
CASSLEGNYQETQYF	TGTGCCAGCAGCCTCGAGGGGAACTACCAAGAGACCCAGTACTTC	few	NA	TRBV7-6	TRBJ2-5
CASSPGRSPYEQYF	TGTGCCAGCTCACCGGGCAGGAGCCCCTACGAGCAGTACTTC	once	NA	TRBV18	TRBJ2-7
CASSPRGVLAASYNEQFF	TGTGCCAGCAGCCCTAGGGGGGTACTAGCGGCTTCCTACAATGAGCAGTTCTTC	few	TRBD2	TRBV7-9	TRBJ2-1
CASSLEVVLTEAFF	TGTGCCAGCAGCCTAGAGGTAGTACTCACTGAAGCTTTCTTT	NA	NA	TRBV4-2	TRBJ1-1
CASSDSQVNYGYTF	TGTGCCAGCAGTGACAGTCAAGTGAACTATGGCTACACCTTC	NA	NA	TRBV6-1	TRBJ1-2
CASSEGGGGLRNEQFF	TGTGCCAGCAGTGAAGGAGGTGGGGGATTGAGGAATGAGCAGTTCTTC	few	NA	TRBV2	TRBJ2-1
CSVILAEGISSGEQFF	TGCAGCGTCATTTTGGCCGAGGGAATTTCTAGCGGTGAGCAGTTCTTC	few	TRBD2	TRBV29-1	TRBJ2-1
CASSRQLAGGRQETQYF	TGTGCCAGCAGCCGCCAACTAGCGGGAGGAAGACAAGAGACCCAGTACTTC	NA	TRBD2	TRBV3-1	TRBJ2-5
CASSSDRGTPLAKNIQYF	TGCGCCAGCAGCTCGGACAGGGGGACTCCACTAGCCAAAAACATTCAGTACTTC	NA	TRBD1	TRBV5-1	TRBJ2-4